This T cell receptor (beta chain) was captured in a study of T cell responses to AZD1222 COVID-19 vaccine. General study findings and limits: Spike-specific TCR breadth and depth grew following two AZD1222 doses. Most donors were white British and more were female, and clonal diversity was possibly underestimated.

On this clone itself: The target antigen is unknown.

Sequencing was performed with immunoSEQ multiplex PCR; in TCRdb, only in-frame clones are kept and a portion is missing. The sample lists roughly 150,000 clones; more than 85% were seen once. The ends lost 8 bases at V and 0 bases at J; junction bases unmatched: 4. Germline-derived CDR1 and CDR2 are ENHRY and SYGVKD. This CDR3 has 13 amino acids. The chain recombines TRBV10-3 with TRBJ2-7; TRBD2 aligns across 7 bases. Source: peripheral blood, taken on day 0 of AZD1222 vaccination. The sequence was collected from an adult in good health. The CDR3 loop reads CAIGGTNSYEQYF. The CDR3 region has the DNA TGTGCCATCGGCGGGACTAACTCCTACGAGCAGTACTTC.